This T cell receptor beta chain comes out of a study of beta chain features in type 1 diabetes. Whole-study results and caveats: Among patients with Type 1 diabetes, TCRB CDR3s were moderately but significantly shorter in every one of the four CD4+ subsets. Comparison showed that naive, central memory and Treg TCRB repertoires appeared more similar among patients than among healthy donors.

Note on this clone: Its specificity is unknown.

The CDR3 spans 17 residues. Germline V lookup: CDR1 SGHNT, CDR2 YYREEE (reference sequence). V lost 0 bases to trimming and J lost 2 bases; unmatched junction nucleotides: 6. The whole isolated RNA underwent reverse transcription, so sequencing captured expressed TCRB transcripts. Clones were sequenced by immunoSEQ multiplex PCR, and TCRdb holds only the in-frame ones, with some missing. The data hold hundreds of thousands of clones, with around 28% observed a single time. Sort purity for all populations was recorded as exceeding 98%. This chain connects TRBV5-4 to TRBJ2-5; 11 bases fit TRBD2. The sequence came from a young man in good health. Material: naive CD4+ T cells from blood. CDR3 loop: CASSLGKTSGTQETQYF. The CDR3 region has the DNA TGTGCCAGCAGCTTGGGGAAGACTAGCGGGACTCAAGAGACCCAGTACTTC.